Following are 27 T cell receptor beta chains from one sample sequenced in a study of blood T cell repertoires in COVID-19. Profiling relied on immunoSEQ multiplex PCR, and the TCRdb table lists in-frame clones only, not all of them. The data show some 150,000 clones, roughly 88% seen once. The sequenced sample was PBMCs or T cells enriched from blood (not recorded which). The receptors were sampled from a woman in her twenties or thirties with acute COVID-19.

The J gene is TRBJ2-7, the V gene TRBV28; a possible D gene is TRBD1 (6 bases). V shed 6 bases and J shed 5 bases, with 17 bases lying between them. This CDR3 is built from 14 residues. CDR1 MDHEN and CDR2 SYDVKM come from the germline V gene. The CDR3 DNA follows: TGTGCCAGCAGGATGTCAGGGGAAGCGAACGAGCAGTACTTC. Amino acids: CASRMSGEANEQYF.

The chain uses TRBV7-2 and TRBJ1-5, with 8 nucleotides matching TRBD1. With 4 bases clipped from V and 6 bases from J, the junction kept 8 bases outside the gene matches. In germline, CDR1 is SGHTA, CDR2 FQGNSA. This CDR3 has 15 residues. CDR3 DNA: TGTGCCAGCAGCTCCGGACAGGGCGCTACTCAGCCCCAGCATTTT. Its protein product is CASSSGQGATQPQHF.

This sequence joins TRBV5-5 and TRBJ2-5, with 10 bases identical to TRBD2. Germline lookup yields CDR1 SGHKS and CDR2 YYEKEE (reference sequence). The CDR3 extends over 16 amino acids. V was clipped by 0 bases and J by 5 bases; unmatched bases: 7. CDR3 nucleotide sequence: TGTGCCAGCAGCTTGGCCGGAGCGGGAGGGTACGAGACCCAGTACTTC. Protein product: CASSLAGAGGYETQYF.

The V call is TRBV4-2, the J call TRBJ2-3; 10 nucleotides match TRBD2. Losses at the gene ends were 2 bases for V and 0 bases for J; bases not matched to a gene: 8. This CDR3 is 18 amino acids long. The V gene's germline CDR1 is LGHNA and CDR2 YNFKEQ. The DNA for the CDR3 is TGTGCCAGCAGCCAACGTATGGTAGCGGGGGGTAGCACAGATACGCAGTATTTT. It encodes CASSQRMVAGGSTDTQYF.

The V gene is TRBV5-8, the J gene TRBJ2-1; D might be TRBD1 (6 bases). The CDR3 totals 15 residues. With 2 bases removed from V and 4 bases from J, the gap between germline ends came to 13 bases. Per germline, CDR1 SGHTS and CDR2 YDEGEE. The CDR3 region has the DNA TGTGCCAGCAGCTTCTCCGGGACACCTTACAATGAGCAGTTCTTC. Translation gives CASSFSGTPYNEQFF.

CDR3 bases: TGTGCCTGGAGTACCGGCGGACAAAGCTCCTACGAGCAGTACTTC. Amino acids: CAWSTGGQSSYEQYF. V usage is TRBV30 and J usage is TRBJ2-7, with D perhaps TRBD1 (5 bases). Trimming shortened V by 2 bases and J by 0 bases, and 14 bases separated the two germline ends. This CDR3 comprises 15 residues. Germline CDR1 and CDR2: GTSNPN and SVGIG (reference sequence).

The rearrangement links TRBV3-1 (or the pseudogene TRBV3-2) to TRBJ2-1; D perhaps matches TRBD2 (6 bases). V lost 1 base, J lost 6 bases, and 16 bases lay in between. The CDR3 runs to 16 residues. Germline-derived CDR1 and CDR2 are LGHDT and YNNKEL (reference sequence). DNA for the CDR3: TGTGCCAGCAGCCAAGTCGGGCGGGACGGTGGCAATGAGCAGTTCTTC. It yields the protein CASSQVGRDGGNEQFF.

This chain links TRBV5-1 with TRBJ1-1; TRBD1 is a possible D gene (5 bases). The CDR3 sequence is 16 residues long. Deletions cut 2 bases from V and 3 bases from J, with 17 bases between. From germline, CDR1 is SGHRS and CDR2 YFSETQ. The CDR3 DNA reads TGCGCCAGCAGCTTTGCGAGCGGGGGGACGGACACTGAAGCTTTCTTT. Protein sequence: CASSFASGGTDTEAFF. The complete variable domain, with remaining parts taken from reference TRBV5-1 and TRBJ1-1, reads KAGVTQTPRYLIKTRGQQVTLSCSPISGHRSVSWYQQTPGQGLQFLFEYFSETQRNKGNFPGRFSGRQFSNSRSEMNVSTLELGDSALYLCASSFASGGTDTEAFFGQGTRLTVV.

The chain carries TRBV3-1 (or the pseudogene TRBV3-2) and TRBJ2-1; 11 bases map to TRBD2. Germline V gene lookup returns CDR1 LGHDT and CDR2 YNNKEL (reference sequence). The CDR3 spans 16 residues. Unmatched junction bases numbered 7, after V lost 5 bases and J lost 4 bases. The CDR3 loop is CASSEILAGEYNEQFF. DNA for the CDR3: TGTGCCAGCAGCGAAATACTAGCGGGAGAATACAATGAGCAGTTCTTC.

The chain employs TRBV29-1 and TRBJ2-7; 10 nucleotides match TRBD2. After removal of 3 bases from V and 1 base from J, the junction contained 6 bases not matched to a gene. CDR1 and CDR2 from the germline V gene are SQVTM and ANQGSEA. The CDR3 totals 15 residues. The CDR3 coding sequence is TGCAGCGTTGACAGCCTAGCGGGAGCTTCCTACGAGCAGTACTTC. Translation gives CSVDSLAGASYEQYF.

The rearrangement joins TRBV27 to TRBJ1-3, with 7 bases lining up with TRBD1. V shed 4 bases, J shed 0 bases, and the junction held 6 bases outside the gene matches. The CDR3 is 16 residues long. Germline-derived CDR1 and CDR2 are MNHEY and SMNVEV (reference sequence). CDR3 amino acids: CASSSTGPSSGNTIYF. Here the CDR3 DNA reads TGTGCCAGCAGTTCGACAGGGCCGAGCTCTGGAAACACCATATATTTT.

J is TRBJ2-2 and V is TRBV5-1; D remains ambiguous. In germline, CDR1 is SGHRS, CDR2 YFSETQ. The CDR3 sequence is 14 residues long. V was cut by 0 bases and J by 4 bases, with 7 bases left in between. The CDR3 coding sequence is TGCGCCAGCAGCTTGGGTCAGATCACCGGGGAGCTGTTTTTT. As protein: CASSLGQITGELFF.

The chain is built from TRBV30 and TRBJ2-7; 7 positions match TRBD2. The CDR3 covers 14 residues. The germline gives CDR1 GTSNPN, CDR2 SVGIG (reference sequence). J lost 1 base, V lost 4 bases, and 7 bases had no gene match. The CDR3 sequence is CAWKRDWGSYEQYF. Here the CDR3 DNA reads TGTGCCTGGAAGCGGGATTGGGGGTCCTACGAGCAGTACTTC.

The chain employs TRBV3-1 (or the pseudogene TRBV3-2) and TRBJ1-1; D is undetermined. CDR1 and CDR2 from the germline V gene are LGHDT and YNNKEL (reference sequence). Trimming left V 2 bases short and J 12 bases short, with 19 bases between. The CDR3 runs 14 residues. The CDR3 loop reads CASSQKTHMGRTFF. In nucleotides, the CDR3 is TGTGCCAGCAGCCAAAAGACACATATGGGGAGGACTTTCTTT.

A remark on this clone: A read error may produce the germline difference seen at one junction end. This sequence joins TRBV9 and TRBJ1-2; 10 positions agree with TRBD1. The CDR3 loop spans 15 amino acids. Germline values: CDR1 SGDLS, CDR2 YYNGEE. The CDR3 DNA follows: TGTGCCAGCAGCCCTCCGGGACAGGGGCTTGATGGGTACACCTTC. Translation: CASSPPGQGLDGYTF.

This clone occurred once. The gene calls are TRBV18 and TRBJ1-4; D perhaps matches TRBD1 (6 bases). Germline lookup yields CDR1 KGHSH and CDR2 LQKENI. Trimming took off 0 bases at V and 1 base at J, with 15 bases between the two ends. The CDR3 totals 18 residues. The CDR3 nucleotides read TGTGCCAGCTCACCACCGACGCAGGGGATGAGAACTAATGAAAAACTGTTTTTT. Its protein is CASSPPTQGMRTNEKLFF.

J is TRBJ2-7 and V is TRBV18; 7 positions match TRBD2. The V gene end was trimmed by 2 bases and the J gene end by 4 bases; junction bases not matched to a gene: 8. This CDR3 spans 15 amino acids. From germline, CDR1 is KGHSH and CDR2 LQKENI. The CDR3 DNA reads TGTGCCAGCTCACCAGAGCGGGGCGGGCTGTACGAGCAGTACTTC. Amino acids: CASSPERGGLYEQYF.

A few counts support this clone. For the CDR3, the DNA is TGTGCCAGCAGCTTAGTCTTGACCGGGATATTCTTC. Its translation: CASSLVLTGIFF. The chain uses TRBV11-2 and TRBJ2-1; D might be TRBD2 (5 bases). The germline V gene encodes CDR1 SGHAT and CDR2 FQNNGV. The CDR3 contains 12 residues. Trimming took 1 base from V and 16 from J, leaving 14 bases between them.

V gene TRBV29-1 combines with J gene TRBJ1-1; 7 bases agree with TRBD1. J gave up 2 bases and V 7 bases, and 4 bases lay outside the gene matches. The germline CDR1 and CDR2 sequences are SQVTM and ANQGSEA. The CDR3 has 12 amino acids. The CDR3: CSARQGNTEAFF. Here the CDR3 DNA reads TGCAGCGCCAGACAGGGTAACACTGAAGCTTTCTTT. Using reference TRBV29-1 and TRBJ1-1 for the parts outside the CDR3, the full variable domain is SAVISQKPSRDICQRGTSLTIQCQVDSQVTMMFWYRQQPGQSLTLIATANQGSEATYESGFVIDKFPISRPNLTFSTLTVSNMSPEDSSIYLCSARQGNTEAFFGQGTRLTVV.

This chain connects TRBV19 to TRBJ2-7, with 9 bases that match TRBD1. Trimming at V came to 4 bases and at J to 5 bases, leaving 9 bases not matched to a gene. The CDR3 covers 15 residues. The germline V gene encodes CDR1 LNHDA and CDR2 SQIVND (reference sequence). Here the CDR3 DNA reads TGTGCCAGTAGTAATGTTGGGACAGGGCTGGACGAGCAGTACTTC. The encoded protein is CASSNVGTGLDEQYF. Full variable domain (rest looked up from reference TRBV19 and TRBJ2-7): DGGITQSPKYLFRKEGQNVTLSCEQNLNHDAMYWYRQDPGQGLRLIYYSQIVNDFQKGDIAEGYSVSREKKESFPLTVTSAQKNPTAFYLCASSNVGTGLDEQYFGPGTRLTVT.

The chain recombines TRBV2 with TRBJ1-2; the D is unclear. The germline CDR1 and CDR2 sequences are SNHLY and FYNNEI. The V end was cut by 8 bases, the J end by 4 bases, with 14 bases between. The CDR3 consists of 13 residues. Here the CDR3 reads CASQEDFTYGYTF. The CDR3 DNA reads as TGTGCCAGCCAGGAAGATTTCACCTATGGCTACACCTTC.

The rearrangement uses TRBV7-6 and TRBJ2-3, with 10 bases matching TRBD2. The J segment lost 0 bases and the V segment lost 4 bases, leaving 4 bases of the junction unmatched. The CDR3 contains 16 residues. Germline V lookup: CDR1 SGHVS, CDR2 FNYEAQ. CDR3 coding DNA: TGTGCCAGCAGCTCACTAGCGGGGACTAGCACAGATACGCAGTATTTT. This encodes CASSSLAGTSTDTQYF.

This clone was counted once. The chain combines TRBV10-3 with TRBJ1-5, with 7 nucleotides matching TRBD1. CDR3 length: 15 residues. V was pared by 6 bases and J by 3 bases, with 8 bases of the junction left unmatched. Germline CDR1 ENHRY, CDR2 SYGVKD. As DNA, the CDR3 is TGTGCCATCAGGACCGGGACAGATTCCAATCAGCCCCAGCATTTT. The encoded protein is CAIRTGTDSNQPQHF.

The V call is TRBV12-3 or TRBV12-4, the J call TRBJ2-1; TRBD2 is a possible D gene (5 bases). CDR3 length equals 13 residues. V dropped 7 bases and J dropped 9 bases, with 16 bases sitting between them. CDR3 in DNA: TGTGCCAGCAATCCCGGGCCCCGGGGTGAGCAGTTCTTC. Protein: CASNPGPRGEQFF.

The chain joins TRBV29-1 to TRBJ1-2, with a possible D match to TRBD1 (6 bases). The length of the CDR3 is 13 residues. The V end lost 1 base, the J end lost 4 bases, and 10 bases lay between the germline ends. CDR1 SQVTM and CDR2 ANQGSEA come from the germline V gene. CDR3 sequence reads: CSVEATGTYGYTF. The CDR3 DNA sequence: TGCAGCGTTGAAGCGACAGGAACCTATGGCTACACCTTC.

In this sample, this clone turned up a few times. The J gene is TRBJ2-1, the V gene TRBV6-4; D may be TRBD2 (6 bases). The germline V gene has CDR1 MRHNA and CDR2 SNTAGT. Trimming shortened V by 4 bases and J by 3 bases, and 10 bases separated the two germline ends. The CDR3 contains 14 residues. The CDR3 sequence: CASSGSGNYNEQFF. CDR3 coding DNA: TGTGCCAGCAGTGGTAGCGGAAACTACAATGAGCAGTTCTTC.

J is TRBJ2-5 and V is TRBV15, with D possibly matching TRBD2 (7 bases). V gave up 9 bases and J gave up 5 bases, with 22 bases separating them. The CDR3 contains 15 residues. Looked up from germline, CDR1 is LNHNV and CDR2 is YYDKDF (reference sequence). DNA for the CDR3: TGTGCCACAGCCGGGGAGGGGGAGAGATGGGAGACCCAGTACTTC. Its translation: CATAGEGERWETQYF.